This T cell receptor beta chain came from a study of T-cell reconstitution after alpha-beta-depleted transplantation in children. In germline, CDR1 is SGHTA, CDR2 FQGNSA. With 1 base removed from V and 1 base from J, the gap between germline ends came to 13 bases. This CDR3 is built from 17 residues. Whole-study results and caveats: Several hundred expanded graft clones reportedly were the source of alpha-beta T cells about two months after transplant. T-cell counts and diversity at one year post-transplant came mainly from newly produced T cells. High day-60 TCRbeta diversity in some patients came from surviving recipient T cells and thymic progenitors.

This clonotype was observed at least ten times. What it recognizes is unknown. Construction of the TCRbeta library involved unique molecular identifiers. TCRdb ran MiXCR on the PCR reads and lists one entry per CDR3 protein. The table records 250,000 to 300,000 distinct CDR3 sequences, about 9.4% of them present only once. The chain uses TRBV7-2 and TRBJ2-2; weak D call: TRBD2 (6 bases). The sequence came from a boy under two years old with acute myeloid leukemia, due to receive a stem cell transplant. The sample was PBMCs, taken before TCRalphabeta/CD19-depleted stem cell transplant. The CDR3 DNA reads TGTGCCAGCAGCTTAGGACCCGGGACTCAGAACACCGGGGAGCTGTTTTTT. It translates to CASSLGPGTQNTGELFF.